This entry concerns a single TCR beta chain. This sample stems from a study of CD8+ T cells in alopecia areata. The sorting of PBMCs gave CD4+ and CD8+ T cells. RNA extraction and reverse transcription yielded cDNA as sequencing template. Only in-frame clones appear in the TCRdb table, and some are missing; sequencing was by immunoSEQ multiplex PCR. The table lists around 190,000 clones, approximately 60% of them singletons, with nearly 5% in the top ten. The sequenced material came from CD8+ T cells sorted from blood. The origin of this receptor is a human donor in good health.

The CDR3, as DNA: TGCAGCGTTGAGGGCGGAACTAGCGGGGTGTCCGGGGAGCTGTTTTTT. Its protein is CSVEGGTSGVSGELFF. The V gene is TRBV29-1, the J gene TRBJ2-2; the match to TRBD2 covers 10 bases. The ends lost 3 bases at V and 6 bases at J; junction bases unmatched: 10. CDR3 size: 16 residues. Germline V gives CDR1 SQVTM, CDR2 ANQGSEA.